This T cell receptor (beta chain) was captured in a study of T cells in Graves' hyperthyroidism and ophthalmopathy. V was clipped by 7 bases and J by 7 bases, with 16 bases between them. From germline, CDR1 is DFQATT and CDR2 SNEGSKA (reference sequence). The CDR3 extends over 12 amino acids. Clinical symptoms, serum thyroxine and TRAb, thyroid ultrasound and orbital computed tomography were used for the diagnoses. The investigators amplified TCR beta CDR3 regions from RNA transcripts. Carried out on the TCR CDR3, a first-round RT-PCR used the HTBI primer set. TCRdb ran MiXCR on the multiplex PCR reads and lists one entry per CDR3 protein. The repertoire includes 530,000 or so distinct CDR3 sequences, more than 45% of them detected once, and 7.5% to 8.5% sits in the top ten.

The origin of this receptor is a woman aged 18 to 35 with Graves' hyperthyroidism. The chain couples TRBV20-1 to TRBJ1-2; D not certain. The sample comprised peripheral blood or thyroid tissue (not recorded which). The CDR3 DNA sequence: TGCAGTGGGACCAAGGATTCCTCTGGCTACACCTTC. Protein product: CSGTKDSSGYTF.